The rows below give T cell receptor beta chains drawn from one sample of a study of blood T cell repertoires in COVID-19. Assay: immunoSEQ multiplex PCR; the TCRdb copy retains only in-frame clones and omits some. The sample has roughly 25,000 clones; 81% are singletons. What was sequenced was peripheral blood. The receptor source for this set is a man between 65 and 85 years old with acute or convalescent COVID-19. Each CDR3 is given with its conserved first and last residue.

V gene,J gene,CDR3 protein
TRBV5-6,TRBJ1-4,CASSVKRDRWYEKLFF
TRBV18,TRBJ1-5,CASSPGTGGVLSNQPQHF
TRBV7-7,TRBJ2-2,CASSPGAGANTGELFF
TRBV9,TRBJ1-1,CASSVKGALNTEAFF
TRBV6-5,TRBJ2-7,CASRTSGSPNEQYF
TRBV5-6,TRBJ1-5,CASSIRQSDQPQHF
TRBV5-1,TRBJ2-2,CASSNPGAGVGTGELFF
TRBV6-2/TRBV6-3,TRBJ2-5,CASSYSTSGVQETQYF
TRBV29-1,TRBJ1-2,CSVEDLGQGYYGYTF
TRBV9,TRBJ1-2,CASSLREGNYGYTF
TRBV3-1/TRBV3-2,TRBJ1-1,CASLGATQAFF
TRBV12-5,TRBJ1-5,CASGGVQGRQPQHF
TRBV7-2,TRBJ1-6,CASSSRGSESSYNSPLHF
TRBV5-6,TRBJ1-1,CASSTDLNTEAFF
TRBV30,TRBJ2-3,CAWSVGTGTDTQYF
TRBV6-5,TRBJ1-3,CASSFGGKRDTIYF
TRBV12-5,TRBJ1-1,CASGSSGVSEAFF
TRBV11-2,TRBJ2-3,CASSSKGGRGRGDTQYF